The TCR beta chain under discussion was sequenced for a study of cytomegalovirus exposure and HLA in healthy donors. On this clone: Antigen: not known.

The J segment lost 8 bases and the V segment lost 1 base, leaving 13 bases of the junction unmatched. From germline, CDR1 is GTSNPN and CDR2 SVGIG (reference sequence). CDR3 length: 15 amino acids. Libraries were prepared by immunoSEQ multiplex PCR; TCRdb keeps only in-frame clonotypes and omits some of them. This sample has some 120,000 clones, with about 93% found just once. Study findings and constraints: Subsequent analysis revealed that first-cohort TCR clusters tended to co-occur in the roughly 120 validation repertoires. The classifier, whose performance was assessed in both the original and validation cohorts, reportedly diagnosed cytomegalovirus status with high specificity and sensitivity.

This sequence joins TRBV30 and TRBJ1-1; TRBD1 aligns across 7 bases. Sequencing was done on a sample of PBMCs. The clonotype originates from a woman aged 18-30 years in good health and CMV-seronegative. This CDR3 reads CAWSGTGSPVKEAFF. The DNA for the CDR3 is TGTGCCTGGAGTGGGACAGGTTCACCCGTTAAGGAAGCTTTCTTT.